These 16 T cell receptor beta chains were sequenced from one sample in a study of vaccination and CD4 T cells after COVID-19. Which antigens these TCRs recognize remains unknown. As to treatment: approximately nine-day PBMC culture with coronavirus spike peptide pools or control peptides (ViraFEST assay). Sequencing of the DNA from cultured CD4+ T cells was carried out with the Oncomine TCR Beta short-read assay. TCRdb re-called the PCR reads with MiXCR, one entry per CDR3 protein. The data show about 13,000 distinct CDR3 sequences, approximately 39% seen once. Sequencing was carried out using CD4+ T cells from blood, cultured in vitro. These receptors were taken from a human donor who had recovered from COVID-19.

This clonotype was found once. The chain is built from TRBV30 and TRBJ2-5; D is ambiguous. V was clipped by 0 bases and J by 5 bases, with 16 bases between them. This CDR3 spans 15 amino acids. CDR1 GTSNPN and CDR2 SVGIG come from the germline V gene (reference sequence). The chain's CDR3 is CAWSVKGRSRETQYF. CDR3 coding DNA: TGTGCCTGGAGTGTAAAAGGTCGCTCGAGGGAGACCCAGTACTTC. The variable domain in full, completed from reference TRBV30 and TRBJ2-5, reads SQTIHQWPATLVQPVGSPLSLECTVEGTSNPNLYWYRQAAGRGLQLLFYSVGIGQISSEVPQNLSASRPQDRQFILSSKKLLLSDSGFYLCAWSVKGRSRETQYFGPGTRLLVL.

CDR3 DNA sequence: TGCGCCAGCCGGAGTCGTGAGCAGTTATGCTCCACTGAAGCTTTCTTT. Protein sequence: CASRSREQLCSTEAFF. V and J are TRBV5-1 and TRBJ1-1; unclear D gene. CDR1 and CDR2 (germline): SGHRS, YFSETQ. V lost 7 bases and J lost 4, with 23 bases in between. CDR3 length: 16 residues.

There are a few counts of this clonotype. The J gene is TRBJ1-5, the V gene TRBV6-5; D is ambiguous. V was cut by 4 bases and J by 0 bases, with 7 bases left in between. The germline gives CDR1 MNHEY, CDR2 SVGAGI. The CDR3 consists of 14 residues. DNA for the CDR3: TGTGCCAGCAGTTCACAGAGTAGCAATCAGCCCCAGCATTTT. Translated: CASSSQSSNQPQHF.

This rearrangement joins TRBV20-1 to TRBJ1-1; D ambiguous. The CDR3 is made up of 13 amino acids. CDR1 and CDR2 from the germline V gene are DFQATT and SNEGSKA (reference sequence). The V end lost 0 bases, the J end lost 3 bases, and 8 bases lay between the germline ends. DNA of the CDR3: TGCAGTGCTAGAGAAGGGTCGGACACTGAAGCTTTCTTT. This gives the protein CSAREGSDTEAFF.

V and J are TRBV4-1 and TRBJ1-1, with D perhaps matching TRBD1 (6 bases). Germline assignment: CDR1 MGHRA and CDR2 YSYEKL. The CDR3 sequence is 16 residues long. V was trimmed by 1 base and J by 1 base, leaving 13 bases between them. In DNA form, the CDR3 reads TGCGCCAGCAGCCAAGTCGGGGGGCACAGGAACACTGAAGCTTTCTTT. This encodes CASSQVGGHRNTEAFF.

This clonotype was seen more than once but under ten times. This sequence joins TRBV2 and TRBJ1-1; D is ambiguous. Between the trimmed V and J ends, which lost 6 bases and 14 bases, there was a span of 19 bases. Germline V lookup: CDR1 SNHLY, CDR2 FYNNEI. CDR3 length: 12 amino acids. CDR3 loop: CASRTRTAFVFF. CDR3 nucleotide sequence: TGTGCCAGCAGGACAAGGACCGCGTTTGTATTCTTT.

This clonotype was seen more than once but under ten times. The chain uses TRBV5-1 and TRBJ2-3, with 8 nucleotides matching TRBD2. The CDR3 is made up of 16 amino acids. Trimming removed 4 bases from V and 6 bases from J; junction bases left unmatched: 13. Germline assignment: CDR1 SGHRS and CDR2 YFSETQ. This CDR3 reads CASSPGNAGGPDTQYF. CDR3 nucleotides: TGCGCCAGCAGCCCGGGGAATGCGGGGGGCCCGGATACGCAGTATTTT.

This chain connects TRBV20-1 to TRBJ2-7; possible D gene TRBD1, 6 bases. Germline-derived CDR1 and CDR2 are DFQATT and SNEGSKA (reference sequence). V shed 6 bases and J shed 3 bases, with 12 bases lying between them. CDR3 size: 12 residues. Written as DNA, the CDR3 is TGCAGTGCCGCGGTACAGGGCTACGAGCAGTACTTC. Amino acids: CSAAVQGYEQYF.

The chain has TRBV25-1 and TRBJ2-3; no clear D gene. The V gene lost 4 bases and the J gene lost 0 bases, with 8 bases spanning the gap. The CDR3 has 14 amino acids. Germline CDR1 reads MGHDK; CDR2 reads SYGVNS. CDR3 amino acids: CASSGFTSTDTQYF. The CDR3 coding sequence is TGTGCCAGCAGTGGATTTACTAGCACAGATACGCAGTATTTT.

This clonotype was detected only a few times. The chain employs TRBV20-1 and TRBJ2-5; 9 bases match TRBD2. Germline V gene data show CDR1 as DFQATT and CDR2 as SNEGSKA (reference sequence). The CDR3 sequence is 14 residues long. V was clipped by 2 bases and J by 3 bases; unmatched bases: 4. The CDR3 here is CSARSGGTKETQYF. Here the CDR3 DNA reads TGCAGTGCTAGAAGCGGGGGGACCAAAGAGACCCAGTACTTC.

The chain employs TRBV14 and TRBJ2-1; the D gene is possibly TRBD2 (6 bases). Trimming took 0 bases from V and 11 from J, leaving 11 bases between them. The CDR3 consists of 13 residues. Per germline, CDR1 SGHDN and CDR2 FVKESK. CDR3 in amino acids: CASSQDGGRKQFF. DNA of the CDR3: TGTGCCAGCAGCCAAGACGGGGGTAGGAAGCAGTTCTTC. The whole variable domain, filled in from reference TRBV14 and TRBJ2-1, reads EAGVTQFPSHSVIEKGQTVTLRCDPISGHDNLYWYRRVMGKEIKFLLHFVKESKQDESGMPNNRFLAERTGGTYSTLKVQPAELEDSGVYFCASSQDGGRKQFFGPGTRLTVL.

This clonotype has a handful of counts. The V gene is TRBV7-2, the J gene TRBJ2-2; D perhaps matches TRBD2 (8 bases). Deletions cut 5 bases from V and 2 bases from J, with 18 bases between. CDR1 is SGHTA, CDR2 FQGNSA, per germline. This CDR3 spans 17 amino acids. The CDR3 spells CASSRGGGGTNTGELFF. The CDR3 DNA follows: TGTGCCAGCAGCCGAGGGGGCGGGGGGACTAACACCGGGGAGCTGTTTTTT.

This chain uses TRBV9 with TRBJ1-5; D is perhaps TRBD1 (5 bases). V was cut by 3 bases and J by 7 bases, with 14 bases left in between. The CDR3 totals 14 residues. Germline CDR1 reads SGDLS; CDR2 reads YYNGEE. CDR3 coding DNA: TGTGCCAGCAGCGCCACAGGCGGTGGGCAGCCCCAGCATTTT. Protein sequence: CASSATGGGQPQHF.

This clonotype has a handful of counts. The chain has TRBV30 and TRBJ2-3; a possible D gene is TRBD1 (5 bases). V lost 0 bases to trimming and J lost 3 bases, with 7 bases between them. The length of the CDR3 is 13 residues. Per germline, CDR1 GTSNPN and CDR2 SVGIG (reference sequence). Here the CDR3 DNA reads TGTGCCTGGAGTGTAAAGGGGACAGATACGCAGTATTTT. The encoded protein is CAWSVKGTDTQYF.

The chain joins TRBV15 to TRBJ2-2; 7 nucleotides agree with TRBD1. The CDR3 extends over 16 amino acids. Per germline, CDR1 LNHNV and CDR2 YYDKDF (reference sequence). V was pared by 1 base and J by 1 base, with 3 bases of the junction left unmatched. The CDR3 reads CATSRVGGQNTGELFF. The DNA of the CDR3 is TGTGCCACCAGCAGAGTAGGGGGCCAGAACACCGGGGAGCTGTTTTTT. Together with reference TRBV15 and TRBJ2-2, the CDR3 gives the full variable domain: DAMVIQNPRYQVTQFGKPVTLSCSQTLNHNVMYWYQQKSSQAPKLLFHYYDKDFNNEADTPDNFQSRRPNTSFCFLDIRSPGLGDTAMYLCATSRVGGQNTGELFFGEGSRLTVL.

The J gene is TRBJ2-5, the V gene TRBV19, with TRBD2 matching over 14 bases. The V gene's germline CDR1 is LNHDA and CDR2 SQIVND (reference sequence). With 5 bases clipped from V and 4 bases from J, the junction kept 6 bases outside the gene matches. This CDR3 is built from 16 residues. The CDR3 DNA is TGTGCCAGTAGTCCGGGACTAGCGGGGGCTGGAGAGACCCAGTACTTC. This codes for CASSPGLAGAGETQYF.